This record looks at one T cell receptor beta chain sequence and its context. Data came from immunoSEQ multiplex PCR; TCRdb stores just in-frame clones and leaves some out. The sample includes about 250,000 clones, about 88% seen only once; the top ten take 2.1%. This sample was included in a study of blood T cell repertoires in COVID-19. CDR1 is ENHRY, CDR2 SYGVKD, per germline. The CDR3 consists of 14 residues. Trimming at V came to 5 bases and at J to 2 bases, leaving 3 bases not matched to a gene. The receptor comes from a woman in her 40s who had recovered from COVID-19. Material: peripheral blood. The J gene is TRBJ2-7, the V gene TRBV10-3; 10 nucleotides line up with TRBD2. The CDR3 sequence is CAISSGTSAYEQYF. CDR3 in DNA: TGTGCCATCAGTTCCGGGACTAGCGCCTACGAGCAGTACTTC.